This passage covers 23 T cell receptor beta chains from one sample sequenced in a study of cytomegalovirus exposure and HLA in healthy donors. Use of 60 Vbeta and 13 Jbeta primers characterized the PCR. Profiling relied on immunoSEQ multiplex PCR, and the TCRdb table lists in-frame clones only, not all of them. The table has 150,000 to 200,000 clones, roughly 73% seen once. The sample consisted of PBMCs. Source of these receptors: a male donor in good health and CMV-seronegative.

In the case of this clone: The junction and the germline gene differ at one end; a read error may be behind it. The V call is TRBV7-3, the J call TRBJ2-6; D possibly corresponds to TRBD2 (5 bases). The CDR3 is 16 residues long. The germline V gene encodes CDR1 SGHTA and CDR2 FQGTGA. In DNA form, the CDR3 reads TGTGCCAGCAGCCTAACGATGGGGAGTGGGGCCAACGTCCTGACTTTC. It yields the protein CASSLTMGSGANVLTF.

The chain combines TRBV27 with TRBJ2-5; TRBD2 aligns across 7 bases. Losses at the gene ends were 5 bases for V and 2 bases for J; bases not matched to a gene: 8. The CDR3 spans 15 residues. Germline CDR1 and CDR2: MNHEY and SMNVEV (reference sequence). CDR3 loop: CASSPTWGGQETQYF. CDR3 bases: TGTGCCAGCAGTCCCACGTGGGGGGGGCAAGAGACCCAGTACTTC.

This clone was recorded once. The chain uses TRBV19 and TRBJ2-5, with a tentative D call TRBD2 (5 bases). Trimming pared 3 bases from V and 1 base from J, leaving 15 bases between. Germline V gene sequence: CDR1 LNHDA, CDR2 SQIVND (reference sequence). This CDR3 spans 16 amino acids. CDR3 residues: CASSIGPSGIQETQYF. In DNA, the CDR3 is TGTGCCAGTAGTATCGGACCGTCCGGGATCCAAGAGACCCAGTACTTC.

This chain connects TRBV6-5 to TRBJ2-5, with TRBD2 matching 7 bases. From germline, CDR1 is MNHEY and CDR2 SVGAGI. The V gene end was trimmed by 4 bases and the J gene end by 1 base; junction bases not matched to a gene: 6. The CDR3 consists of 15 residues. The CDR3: CASSWGGGRQETQYF. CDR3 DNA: TGTGCCAGCAGTTGGGGGGGAGGCCGCCAAGAGACCCAGTACTTC.

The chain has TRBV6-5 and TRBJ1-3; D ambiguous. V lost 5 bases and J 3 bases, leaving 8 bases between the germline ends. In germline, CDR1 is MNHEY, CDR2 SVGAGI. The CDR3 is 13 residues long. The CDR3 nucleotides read TGTGCCAGCAGTCGCGGGCTTGGAAACACCATATATTTT. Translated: CASSRGLGNTIYF.

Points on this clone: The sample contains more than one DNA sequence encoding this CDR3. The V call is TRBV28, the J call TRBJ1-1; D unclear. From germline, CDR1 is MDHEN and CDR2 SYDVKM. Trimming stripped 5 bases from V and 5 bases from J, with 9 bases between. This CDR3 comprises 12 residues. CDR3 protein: CASSLRETEAFF. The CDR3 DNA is TGTGCCAGCAGTCTGAGGGAGACTGAAGCTTTCTTT.

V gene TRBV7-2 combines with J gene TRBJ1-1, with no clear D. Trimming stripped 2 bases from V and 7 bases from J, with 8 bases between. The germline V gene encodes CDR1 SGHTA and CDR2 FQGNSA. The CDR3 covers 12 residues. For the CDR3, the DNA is TGTGCCAGCAGCTTAAGCGGTAGTGAAGCTTTCTTT. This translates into CASSLSGSEAFF.

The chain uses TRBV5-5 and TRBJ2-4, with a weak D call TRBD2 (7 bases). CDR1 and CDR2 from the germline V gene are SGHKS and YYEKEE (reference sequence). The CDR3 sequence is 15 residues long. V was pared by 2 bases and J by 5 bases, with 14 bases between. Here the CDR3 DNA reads TGTGCCAGCAGCTTCGGGGCGGGGGCACAAAACATTCAGTACTTC. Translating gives CASSFGAGAQNIQYF.

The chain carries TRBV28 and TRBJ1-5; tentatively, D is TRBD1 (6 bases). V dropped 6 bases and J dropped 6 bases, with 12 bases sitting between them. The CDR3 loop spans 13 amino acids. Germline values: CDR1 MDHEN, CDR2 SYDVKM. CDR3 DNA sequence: TGTGCCAGCAGGTCGACAGGTACTCAGCCCCAGCATTTT. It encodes CASRSTGTQPQHF.

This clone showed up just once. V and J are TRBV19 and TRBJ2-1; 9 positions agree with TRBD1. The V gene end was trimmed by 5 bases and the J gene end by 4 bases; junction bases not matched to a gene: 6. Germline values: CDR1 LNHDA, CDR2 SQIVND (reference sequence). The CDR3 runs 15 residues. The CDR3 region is CASSATGGVYNEQFF. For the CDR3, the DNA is TGTGCCAGTAGTGCCACAGGGGGCGTATACAATGAGCAGTTCTTC.

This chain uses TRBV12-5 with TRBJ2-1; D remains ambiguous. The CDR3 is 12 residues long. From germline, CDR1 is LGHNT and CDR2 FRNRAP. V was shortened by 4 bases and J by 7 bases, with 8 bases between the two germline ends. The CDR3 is CASGSVRNEQFF. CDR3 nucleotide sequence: TGTGCTAGTGGTTCGGTACGGAATGAGCAGTTCTTC.

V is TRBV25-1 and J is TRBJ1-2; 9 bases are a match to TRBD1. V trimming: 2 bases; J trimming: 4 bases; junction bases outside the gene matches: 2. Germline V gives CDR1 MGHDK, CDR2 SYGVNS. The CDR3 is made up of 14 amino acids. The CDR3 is CASSETGGVYGYTF. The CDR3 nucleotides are TGTGCCAGCAGTGAAACAGGGGGCGTCTATGGCTACACCTTC.

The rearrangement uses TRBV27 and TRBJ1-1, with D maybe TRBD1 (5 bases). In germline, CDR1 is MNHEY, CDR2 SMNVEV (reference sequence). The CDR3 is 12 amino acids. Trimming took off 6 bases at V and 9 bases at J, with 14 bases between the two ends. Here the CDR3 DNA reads TGTGCCAGCAGGCCTTTGGGGGGGAAAGCTTTCTTT. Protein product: CASRPLGGKAFF.

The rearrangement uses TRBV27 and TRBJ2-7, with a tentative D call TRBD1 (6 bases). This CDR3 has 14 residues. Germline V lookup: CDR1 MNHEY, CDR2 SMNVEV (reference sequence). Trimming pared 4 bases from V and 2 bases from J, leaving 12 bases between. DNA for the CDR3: TGTGCCAGCAGTTCCTACAGGGACGCCTACGAGCAGTACTTC. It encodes CASSSYRDAYEQYF.

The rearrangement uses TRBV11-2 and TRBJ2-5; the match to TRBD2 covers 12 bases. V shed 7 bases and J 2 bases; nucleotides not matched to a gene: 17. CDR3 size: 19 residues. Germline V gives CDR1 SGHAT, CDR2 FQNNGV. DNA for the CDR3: TGTGCCAGCACCGGAAGGGGTCTAGCGGGGGGGCCGGGGCAAGAGACCCAGTACTTC. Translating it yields CASTGRGLAGGPGQETQYF.

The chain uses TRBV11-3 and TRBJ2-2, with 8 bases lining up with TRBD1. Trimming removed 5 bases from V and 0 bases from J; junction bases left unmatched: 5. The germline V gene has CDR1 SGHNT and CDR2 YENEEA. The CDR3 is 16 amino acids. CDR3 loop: CASSHGDRPNTGELFF. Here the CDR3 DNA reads TGTGCCAGCAGCCATGGGGACAGGCCGAACACCGGGGAGCTGTTTTTT.

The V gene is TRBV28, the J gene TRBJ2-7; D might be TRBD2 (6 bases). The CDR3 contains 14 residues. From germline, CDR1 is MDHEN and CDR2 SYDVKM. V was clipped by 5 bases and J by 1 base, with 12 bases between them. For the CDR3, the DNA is TGTGCCAGCAGTAGAGTCGGACTATCCTACGAGCAGTACTTC. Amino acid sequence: CASSRVGLSYEQYF.

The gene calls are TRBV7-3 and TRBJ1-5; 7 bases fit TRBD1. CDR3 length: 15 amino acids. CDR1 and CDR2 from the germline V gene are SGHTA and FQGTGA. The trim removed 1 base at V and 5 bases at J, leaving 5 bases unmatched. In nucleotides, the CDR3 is TGTGCCAGCAGCTTAAGGGACAGAATATATCAGCCCCAGCATTTT. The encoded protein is CASSLRDRIYQPQHF.

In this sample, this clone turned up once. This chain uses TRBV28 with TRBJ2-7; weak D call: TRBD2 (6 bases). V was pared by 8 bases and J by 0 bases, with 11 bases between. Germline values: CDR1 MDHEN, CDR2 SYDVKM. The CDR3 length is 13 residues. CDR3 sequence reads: CASGRPSSYEQYF. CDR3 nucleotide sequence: TGTGCCAGCGGGAGGCCTAGCTCCTACGAGCAGTACTTC.

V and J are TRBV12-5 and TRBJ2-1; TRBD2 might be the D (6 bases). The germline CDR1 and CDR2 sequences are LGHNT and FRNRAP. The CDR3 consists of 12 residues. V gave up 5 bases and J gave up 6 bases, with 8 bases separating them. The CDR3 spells CASGHGGNEQFF. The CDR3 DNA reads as TGTGCTAGTGGTCACGGGGGCAATGAGCAGTTCTTC.

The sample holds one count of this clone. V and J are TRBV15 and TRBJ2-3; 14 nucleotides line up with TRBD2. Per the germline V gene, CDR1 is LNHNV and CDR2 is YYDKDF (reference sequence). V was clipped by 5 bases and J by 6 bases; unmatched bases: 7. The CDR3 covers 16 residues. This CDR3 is CATSRRLAGGRDTQYF. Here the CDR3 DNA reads TGTGCCACCAGCCGGAGACTAGCGGGAGGGCGGGATACGCAGTATTTT.

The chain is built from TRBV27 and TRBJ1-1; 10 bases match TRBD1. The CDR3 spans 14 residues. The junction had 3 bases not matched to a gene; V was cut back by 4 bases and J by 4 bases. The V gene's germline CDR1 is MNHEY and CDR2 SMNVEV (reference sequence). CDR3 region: CASSWGQGTTEAFF. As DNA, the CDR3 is TGTGCCAGCAGTTGGGGACAGGGGACCACTGAAGCTTTCTTT.

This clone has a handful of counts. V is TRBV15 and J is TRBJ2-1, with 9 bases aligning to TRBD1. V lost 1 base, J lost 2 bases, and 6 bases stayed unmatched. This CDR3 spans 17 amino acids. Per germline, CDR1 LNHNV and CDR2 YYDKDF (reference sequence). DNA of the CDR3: TGTGCCACCAGCAGAGGGGGGCGGGACAGGGCCTACAATGAGCAGTTCTTC. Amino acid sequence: CATSRGGRDRAYNEQFF.